This TCR beta chain emerged from a study of T cell responses to AZD1222 COVID-19 vaccine. As for this clone: Its matching antigen is unknown.

Study-level points and caveats: Females made up more of the donors, who were largely white British, and clonal diversity may have come out too low.

Profiled with immunoSEQ multiplex PCR; TCRdb holds only in-frame clones, not every one. Of approximately 180,000 clones listed, roughly 91% are singletons. Second-dose timings of about 4 or about 12 weeks were pooled. CDR1 and CDR2 (germline): MDHEN, SYDVKM. This CDR3 region has 17 residues. The trim removed 2 bases at V and 4 bases at J, leaving 12 bases unmatched. This sequence originates from an adult who received the AZD1222 COVID-19 vaccine. The rearrangement links TRBV28 to TRBJ2-7; 9 nucleotides agree with TRBD1. The starting material was peripheral blood, obtained 28 days after the second AZD1222 dose. CDR3 sequence (DNA): TGTGCCAGCAGTTTACCCACCCCGGGACAGGGAGGGTACGAGCAGTACTTC. Protein: CASSLPTPGQGGYEQYF.